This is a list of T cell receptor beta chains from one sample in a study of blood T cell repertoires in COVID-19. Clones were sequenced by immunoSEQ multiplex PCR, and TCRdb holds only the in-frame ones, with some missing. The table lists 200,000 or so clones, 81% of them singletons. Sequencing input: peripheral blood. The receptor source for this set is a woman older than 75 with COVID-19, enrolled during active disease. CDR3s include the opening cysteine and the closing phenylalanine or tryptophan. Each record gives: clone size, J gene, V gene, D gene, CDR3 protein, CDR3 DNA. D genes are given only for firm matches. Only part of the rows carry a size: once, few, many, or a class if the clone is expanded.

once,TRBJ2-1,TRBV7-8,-,CASSPFRGSGNEQFF,TGTGCCAGCAGCCCGTTTCGGGGGTCTGGGAATGAGCAGTTCTTC
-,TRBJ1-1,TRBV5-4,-,CASSLGQDVNTEAFF,TGTGCCAGCAGCTTGGGACAGGATGTGAACACTGAAGCTTTCTTT
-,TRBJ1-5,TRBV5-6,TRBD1,CASSTGVNQPQHF,TGTGCCAGCAGCACAGGGGTCAATCAGCCCCAGCATTTT
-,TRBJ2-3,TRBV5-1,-,CASSLASLTDTQYF,TGCGCCAGCAGCTTGGCCTCCTTGACAGATACGCAGTATTTT
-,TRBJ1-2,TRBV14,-,CASSQGAPLSYLSYRYGYTF,TGTGCCAGCAGCCAAGGGGCCCCTTTGTCATATCTTTCCTATCGTTATGGCTACACCTTC
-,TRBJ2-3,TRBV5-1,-,CASSLGLPGDTQYF,TGCGCCAGCAGCTTGGGACTCCCGGGAGATACGCAGTATTTT
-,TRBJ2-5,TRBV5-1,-,CASSPGETQYF,TGCGCCAGCAGCCCCGGGGAGACCCAGTACTTC
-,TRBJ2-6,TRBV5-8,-,CASSSVTPSGANVLTF,TGTGCCAGCAGCTCTGTGACACCCTCTGGGGCCAACGTCCTGACTTTC
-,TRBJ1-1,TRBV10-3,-,CAISEVPMGGNTEAFF,TGTGCCATCAGTGAGGTTCCCATGGGGGGAAACACTGAAGCTTTCTTT
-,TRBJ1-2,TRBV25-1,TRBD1,CASSETGGSYGYTF,TGTGCCAGCAGTGAAACAGGGGGAAGCTATGGCTACACCTTC
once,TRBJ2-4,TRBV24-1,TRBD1,CATEDRGRFGNIQYF,TGTGCCACCGAAGACAGGGGGCGATTCGGTAACATTCAGTACTTC
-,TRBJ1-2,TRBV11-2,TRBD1,CASSPGMTGASGYTF,TGTGCCAGCAGCCCGGGGATGACAGGGGCCTCTGGCTACACCTTC
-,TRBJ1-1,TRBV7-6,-,CASSLTENTEAFF,TGTGCCAGCAGCTTAACAGAGAACACTGAAGCTTTCTTT
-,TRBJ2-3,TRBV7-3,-,CASSRTGSPTDTQYF,TGTGCCAGCAGTCGAACAGGGAGTCCCACAGATACGCAGTATTTT
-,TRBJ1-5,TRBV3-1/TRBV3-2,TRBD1,CASSPTGGGQPQHF,TGTGCCAGCAGCCCGACAGGGGGGGGTCAGCCCCAGCATTTT
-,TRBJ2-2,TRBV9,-,CASSVRGLSTTGELFF,TGTGCCAGCAGCGTTAGAGGGTTATCTACCACCGGGGAGCTGTTTTTT
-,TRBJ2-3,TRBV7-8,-,CASSLTSRDTQYF,TGTGCCAGCAGCCTCACGAGCCGGGATACGCAGTATTTT
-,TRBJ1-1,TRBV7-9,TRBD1,CASSFRAGGHTEAFF,TGTGCCAGCAGCTTTCGGGCAGGGGGGCACACTGAAGCTTTCTTT
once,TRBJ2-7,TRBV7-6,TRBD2,CASSWGGYEQYF,TGTGCCAGCAGCTGGGGGGGTTACGAGCAGTACTTC
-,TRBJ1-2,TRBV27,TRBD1,CASSNKGDRSYGYTF,TGTGCCAGCAGCAACAAGGGGGACAGATCCTATGGCTACACCTTC
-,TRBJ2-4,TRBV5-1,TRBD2,CASSEDPGLVGLNIQYF,TGCGCCAGCAGCGAAGACCCGGGACTAGTGGGGTTAAACATTCAGTACTTC
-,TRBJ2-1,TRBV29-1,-,CSVPPNRDVQFF,TGCAGCGTCCCCCCCAACAGGGACGTTCAGTTCTTC
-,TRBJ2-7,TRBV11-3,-,CASRPGTDSYEQYF,TGTGCCAGCAGACCCGGGACTGACTCCTACGAGCAGTACTTC
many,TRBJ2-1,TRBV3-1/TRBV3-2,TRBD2,CASSQLSGTYNEQFF,TGTGCCAGCAGCCAGCTTAGCGGGACTTACAATGAGCAGTTCTTC
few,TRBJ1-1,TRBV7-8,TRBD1,CASSVQGAGAFF,TGTGCCAGCAGCGTACAGGGGGCAGGAGCTTTCTTT
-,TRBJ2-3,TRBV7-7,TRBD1,CASSFYCGTGHSTDTQYF,TGTGCTAGCAGCTTCTACTGCGGGACAGGGCATAGCACAGATACGCAGTATTTT
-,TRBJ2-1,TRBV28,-,CASSLVSGSSYNEQFF,TGTGCCAGCAGTTTAGTCAGCGGTAGCTCCTACAATGAGCAGTTCTTC
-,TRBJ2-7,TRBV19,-,CASKRQDSYEQYF,TGTGCCAGTAAGAGACAGGACTCCTACGAGCAGTACTTC
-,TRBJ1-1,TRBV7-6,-,CASSQDMNTEAFF,TGTGCCAGCAGCCAGGATATGAACACTGAAGCTTTCTTT
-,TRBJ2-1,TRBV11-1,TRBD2,CASSLTSGPHNEQFF,TGTGCCAGCAGTTTGACTAGCGGGCCCCACAATGAGCAGTTCTTC
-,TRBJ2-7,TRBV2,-,CASSRTGVGTYEQYF,TGTGCCAGCAGTCGAACGGGAGTGGGTACTTACGAGCAGTACTTC
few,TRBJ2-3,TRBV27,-,CASSLGLASTDTQYF,TGTGCCAGCAGTCTCGGACTCGCTAGCACAGATACGCAGTATTTT
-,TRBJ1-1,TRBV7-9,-,CASSLRRSSEFTAFF,TGTGCCAGCAGCCTCCGGCGGTCAAGCGAATTCACAGCTTTCTTT
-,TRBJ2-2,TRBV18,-,CASSPRTPGDGELFF,TGTGCCAGCTCACCACGTACGCCAGGGGACGGGGAGCTGTTTTTT
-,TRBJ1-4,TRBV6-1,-,CASSETDNEKLFF,TGTGCCAGCAGTGAGACAGATAATGAAAAACTGTTTTTT
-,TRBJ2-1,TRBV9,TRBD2,CGLAGGPVDNNEQFF,TGCGGACTAGCGGGGGGGCCAGTGGACAACAATGAGCAGTTCTTC
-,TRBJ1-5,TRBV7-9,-,CASSVEGNQPQHF,TGTGCCAGCAGCGTGGAGGGCAATCAGCCCCAGCATTTT
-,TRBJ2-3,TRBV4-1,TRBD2,CASSRLGGLAGGTDTQYF,TGCGCCAGCAGCCGGTTGGGAGGACTAGCGGGGGGCACAGATACGCAGTATTTT
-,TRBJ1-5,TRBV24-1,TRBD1,CATNRDRLNQPQHF,TGTGCCACCAACCGGGACAGGCTAAATCAGCCCCAGCATTTT
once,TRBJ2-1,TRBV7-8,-,CASSELAGVGSEQFF,TGTGCCAGCAGCGAACTAGCAGGCGTTGGTAGTGAGCAGTTCTTC
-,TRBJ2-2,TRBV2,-,CASTPDTGELFF,TGTGCCAGCACGCCAGACACCGGGGAGCTGTTTTTT
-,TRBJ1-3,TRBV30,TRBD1,CAWGQAGNTIYF,TGTGCCTGGGGACAGGCCGGAAACACCATATATTTT
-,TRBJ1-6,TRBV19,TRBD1,CASSIAPTGANSPLHF,TGTGCCAGTAGTATAGCCCCGACAGGGGCCAATTCACCCCTCCACTTT
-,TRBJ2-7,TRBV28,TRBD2,CASSTFWLAGGWEQYF,TGTGCCAGCAGCACCTTCTGGCTAGCGGGAGGTTGGGAGCAGTACTTC
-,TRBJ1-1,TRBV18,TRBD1,CASSPLDRVGNTEAFF,TGTGCCAGCTCACCACTAGACAGGGTAGGGAACACTGAAGCTTTCTTT